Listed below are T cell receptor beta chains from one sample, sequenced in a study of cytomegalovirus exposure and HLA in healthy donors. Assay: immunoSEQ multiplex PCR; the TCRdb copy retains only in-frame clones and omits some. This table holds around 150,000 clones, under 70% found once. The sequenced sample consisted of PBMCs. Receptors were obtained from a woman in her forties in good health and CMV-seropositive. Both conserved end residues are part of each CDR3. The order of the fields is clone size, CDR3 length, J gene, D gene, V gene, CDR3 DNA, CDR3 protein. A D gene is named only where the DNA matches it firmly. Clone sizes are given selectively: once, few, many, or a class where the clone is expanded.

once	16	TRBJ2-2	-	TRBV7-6	TGTGCCAGCAGCTTGGGACCACAGGGAAATACCGGGGAGCTGTTTTTT	CASSLGPQGNTGELFF
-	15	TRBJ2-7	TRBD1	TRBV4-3	TGCGCCAGCAGCCATCGGACAGGGGCATCCTACGAGCAGTACTTC	CASSHRTGASYEQYF
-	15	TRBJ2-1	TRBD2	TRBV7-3	TGTGCCAGCAGCTTAACAGCGGGAGGCTGGGATGAGCAGTTCTTC	CASSLTAGGWDEQFF
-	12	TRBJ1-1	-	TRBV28	TGTGCCAGCACCATCGACCAGGGCGAAGCTTTCTTT	CASTIDQGEAFF
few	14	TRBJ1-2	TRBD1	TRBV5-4	TGTGCCAGCAGCTTGGGGGGACAGGGTCGTGGCTACACCTTC	CASSLGGQGRGYTF
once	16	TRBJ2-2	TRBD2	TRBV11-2	TGTGCCAGCAGCGCGGGCCTAGCGGGACTCACCGGGGAGCTGTTTTTT	CASSAGLAGLTGELFF
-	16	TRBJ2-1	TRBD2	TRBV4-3	TGCGCCAGCAGCCAACGTTTTGGGACTATTTACAATGAGCAGTTCTTC	CASSQRFGTIYNEQFF
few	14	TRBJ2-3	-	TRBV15	TGTGCCACTACGGGGGAGCGGACCACAGATACGCAGTATTTT	CATTGERTTDTQYF
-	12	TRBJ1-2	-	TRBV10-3	TGTTCCATCTCTGGGGGGAACTATGGCTACACCTTC	CSISGGNYGYTF
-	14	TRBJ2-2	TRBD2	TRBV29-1	TGCAGCGTCGGGACTAGCGGGAGGTCCGGGGAGCTGTTTTTT	CSVGTSGRSGELFF
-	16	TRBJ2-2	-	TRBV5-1	TGCGCCAGCAGCTTGGCTGTAGGAGCGAACACCGGGGAGCTGTTTTTT	CASSLAVGANTGELFF
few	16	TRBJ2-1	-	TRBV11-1	TGTGCCAGCAGCTTAAGACTACCCCCAGCGTACAATGAGCAGTTCTTC	CASSLRLPPAYNEQFF
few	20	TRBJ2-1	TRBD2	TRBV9	TGTGCCAGCAGCGTCGCCACCCCCGAGGTACTAGCGAGGGTGGGACATGAGCAGTTCTTC	CASSVATPEVLARVGHEQFF
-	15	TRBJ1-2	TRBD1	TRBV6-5	TGTGCCAGCAGGGAGACAGGGCGTGATAACTATGGCTACACCTTC	CASRETGRDNYGYTF
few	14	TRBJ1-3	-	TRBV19	TGTGCCAGTAGTAGAACTGCCTCTGGAAACACCATATATTTT	CASSRTASGNTIYF
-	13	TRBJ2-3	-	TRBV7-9	TGTGCCAGCAGCTCGCGGGGAGGAGATACGCAGTATTTT	CASSSRGGDTQYF
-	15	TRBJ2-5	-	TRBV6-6	TGTGCCAGCAGTTTCCGTAGCGGAATCCAAGAGACCCAGTACTTC	CASSFRSGIQETQYF
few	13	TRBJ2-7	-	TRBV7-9	TGTGCCAGCAGCTTAGATGGCAGATACGAGCAGTACTTC	CASSLDGRYEQYF
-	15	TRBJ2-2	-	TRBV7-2	TGTGCCAGCAGCTTATTTATTGCGAACACCGGGGAGCTGTTTTTT	CASSLFIANTGELFF
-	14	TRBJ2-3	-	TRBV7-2	TGTGCCAGCAGCTTCAGGGGCCCGGCAGATACGCAGTATTTT	CASSFRGPADTQYF
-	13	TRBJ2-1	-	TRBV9	TGTGCCAGCAGCCCCCAGCTTTGGGGCGAGCAGTTCTTC	CASSPQLWGEQFF
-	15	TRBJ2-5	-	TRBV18	TGTGCCAGCTCACCACCCTTTCCTTACAGTGAGACCCAGTACTTC	CASSPPFPYSETQYF
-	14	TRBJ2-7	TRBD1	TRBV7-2	TGTGCCAGCAGCTCGGACAGGGGTTCGTACGAGCAGTACTTC	CASSSDRGSYEQYF
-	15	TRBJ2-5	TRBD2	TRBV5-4	TGTGCCAGCAGCCCGAGCGGGAGGGAAGGAGAGACCCAGTACTTC	CASSPSGREGETQYF
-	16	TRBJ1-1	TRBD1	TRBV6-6	TGTGCCAGCAGTTACGCCCAGACAGGGGTGAACACTGAAGCTTTCTTT	CASSYAQTGVNTEAFF
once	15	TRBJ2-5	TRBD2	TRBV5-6	TGTGCCAGCAGCTTGATATGGCTAGCGGGAGGGACCCAGTACTTC	CASSLIWLAGGTQYF
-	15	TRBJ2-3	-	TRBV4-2	TGTGCCAGCAGCCAGAGGGGAGGAGGGGCAGATACGCAGTATTTT	CASSQRGGGADTQYF
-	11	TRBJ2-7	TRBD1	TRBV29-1	TGCAGCGCCGGACAGGAGTACGAGCAGTACTTC	CSAGQEYEQYF
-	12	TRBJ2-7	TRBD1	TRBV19	TGTGCCAGTAGTACGGACAGGGCGACGCAGTACTTC	CASSTDRATQYF
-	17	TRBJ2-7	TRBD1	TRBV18	TGTGCCAGCTCACCACCGAATGGACAGGGTGGCTCCTACGAGCAGTACTTC	CASSPPNGQGGSYEQYF
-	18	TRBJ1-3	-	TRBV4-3	TGCGCCAGCAGCCAAGAAGGGGTACCGAGCAGCTCTGGAAACACCATATATTTT	CASSQEGVPSSSGNTIYF
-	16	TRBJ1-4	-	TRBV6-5	TGTGCCAGCAGTTACCTCGGTATAGCAACTAATGAAAAACTGTTTTTT	CASSYLGIATNEKLFF
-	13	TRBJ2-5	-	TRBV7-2	TGTGCCAGCAGCTTATACAGGGTGGAGACCCAGTACTTC	CASSLYRVETQYF
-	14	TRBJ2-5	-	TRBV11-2	TGTGCCAGCAGCCCCGGCTTGGCCGGGGAGACCCAGTACTTC	CASSPGLAGETQYF
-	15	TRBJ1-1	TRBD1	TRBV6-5	TGTGCCAGCAGTTCCGCAGAGGGGGCGCGGACTGAAGCTTTCTTT	CASSSAEGARTEAFF
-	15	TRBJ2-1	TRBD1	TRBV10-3	TGTGCCATCAGTGGAACCGAGGACAGGCGCAATGAGCAGTTCTTC	CAISGTEDRRNEQFF